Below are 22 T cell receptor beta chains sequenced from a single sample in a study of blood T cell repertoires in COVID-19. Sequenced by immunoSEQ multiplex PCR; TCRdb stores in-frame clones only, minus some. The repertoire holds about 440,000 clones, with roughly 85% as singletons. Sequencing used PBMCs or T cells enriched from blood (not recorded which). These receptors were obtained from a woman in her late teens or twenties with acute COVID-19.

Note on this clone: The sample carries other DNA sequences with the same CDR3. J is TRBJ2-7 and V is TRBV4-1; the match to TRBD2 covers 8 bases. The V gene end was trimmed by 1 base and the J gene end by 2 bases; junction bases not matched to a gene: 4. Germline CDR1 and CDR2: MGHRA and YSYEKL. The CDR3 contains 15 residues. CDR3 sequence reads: CASSQGTGGTYEQYF. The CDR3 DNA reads TGCGCCAGCAGCCAAGGGACGGGGGGGACCTACGAGCAGTACTTC.

The CDR3 spells CASSYSVAATDTQYF. In DNA, the CDR3 is TGTGCCAGCAGTTACTCGGTGGCCGCCACAGATACGCAGTATTTT. The rearrangement joins TRBV6-2 or TRBV6-3 to TRBJ2-3, with no clear D. This CDR3 is built from 15 residues. Germline CDR1 and CDR2: MNHEY and SVGEGT. Trimming took 0 bases from V and 2 from J, leaving 9 bases between them.

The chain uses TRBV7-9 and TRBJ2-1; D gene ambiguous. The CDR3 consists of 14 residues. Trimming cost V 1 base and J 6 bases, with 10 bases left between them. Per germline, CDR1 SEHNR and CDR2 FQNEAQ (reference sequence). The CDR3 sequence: CASSLVQVFNEQFF. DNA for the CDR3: TGTGCCAGCAGCTTAGTGCAGGTTTTCAATGAGCAGTTCTTC.

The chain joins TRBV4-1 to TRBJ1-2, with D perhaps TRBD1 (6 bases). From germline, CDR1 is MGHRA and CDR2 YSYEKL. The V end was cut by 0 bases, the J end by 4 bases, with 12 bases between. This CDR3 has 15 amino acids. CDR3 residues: CASSQEHRAPYGYTF. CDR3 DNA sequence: TGCGCCAGCAGCCAAGAGCACAGGGCCCCCTATGGCTACACCTTC.

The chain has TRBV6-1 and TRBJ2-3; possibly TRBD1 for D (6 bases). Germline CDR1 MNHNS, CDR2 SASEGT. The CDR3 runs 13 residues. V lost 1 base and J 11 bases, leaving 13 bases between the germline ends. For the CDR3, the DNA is TGTGCCAGCAGTGAAGAAACAGGGTACCGGCAGTATTTT. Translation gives CASSEETGYRQYF.

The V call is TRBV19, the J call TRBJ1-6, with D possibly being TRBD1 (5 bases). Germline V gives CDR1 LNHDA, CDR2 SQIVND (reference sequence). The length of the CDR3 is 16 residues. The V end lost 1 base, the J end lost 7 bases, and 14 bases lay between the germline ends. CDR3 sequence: CASSIGGPEGNSPLHF. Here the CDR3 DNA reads TGTGCCAGTAGTATAGGAGGCCCGGAGGGGAATTCACCCCTCCACTTT. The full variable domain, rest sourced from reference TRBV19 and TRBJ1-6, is DGGITQSPKYLFRKEGQNVTLSCEQNLNHDAMYWYRQDPGQGLRLIYYSQIVNDFQKGDIAEGYSVSREKKESFPLTVTSAQKNPTAFYLCASSIGGPEGNSPLHFGNGTRLTVT.

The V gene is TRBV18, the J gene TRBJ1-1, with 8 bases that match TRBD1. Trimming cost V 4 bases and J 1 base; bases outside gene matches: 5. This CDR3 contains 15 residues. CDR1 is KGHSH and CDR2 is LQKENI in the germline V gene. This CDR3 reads CASSREDRANTEAFF. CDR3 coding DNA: TGTGCCAGCTCACGAGAGGACAGGGCGAACACTGAAGCTTTCTTT.

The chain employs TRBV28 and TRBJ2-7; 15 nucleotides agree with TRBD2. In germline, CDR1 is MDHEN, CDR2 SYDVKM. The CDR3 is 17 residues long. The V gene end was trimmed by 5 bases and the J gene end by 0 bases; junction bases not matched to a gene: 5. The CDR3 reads CASSTGLAGGSSYEQYF. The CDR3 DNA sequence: TGTGCCAGCAGTACCGGACTAGCGGGAGGGAGCTCCTACGAGCAGTACTTC.

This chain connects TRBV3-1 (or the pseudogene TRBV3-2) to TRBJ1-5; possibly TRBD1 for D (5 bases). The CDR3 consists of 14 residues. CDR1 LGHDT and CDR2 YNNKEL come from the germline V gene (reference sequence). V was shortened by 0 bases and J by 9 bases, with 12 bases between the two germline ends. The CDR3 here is CASSQEAGPGPQHF. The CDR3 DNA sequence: TGTGCCAGCAGCCAAGAGGCAGGGCCCGGGCCCCAGCATTTT.

CDR3 amino acids: CASSLGLAGDLQETQYF. In DNA, the CDR3 is TGCGCCAGCAGCTTGGGTCTAGCGGGAGACCTCCAAGAGACCCAGTACTTC. J is TRBJ2-5 and V is TRBV5-1; 10 nucleotides match TRBD2. Germline V gene lookup returns CDR1 SGHRS and CDR2 YFSETQ. V dropped 0 bases and J dropped 1; count of bases not matched to a gene: 6. The CDR3 has 17 residues.

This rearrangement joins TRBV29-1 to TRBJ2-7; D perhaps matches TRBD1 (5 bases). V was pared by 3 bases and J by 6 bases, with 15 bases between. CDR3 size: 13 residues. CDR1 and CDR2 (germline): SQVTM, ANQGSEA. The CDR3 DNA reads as TGCAGCGTTGATTTCACAGGAAAAGGCGAGCAGTACTTC. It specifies CSVDFTGKGEQYF.

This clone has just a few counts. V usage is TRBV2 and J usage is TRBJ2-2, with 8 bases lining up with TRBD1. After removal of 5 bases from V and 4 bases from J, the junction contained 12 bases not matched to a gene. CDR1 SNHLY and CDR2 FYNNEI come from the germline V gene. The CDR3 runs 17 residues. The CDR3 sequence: CASSRNRGAGVTGELFF. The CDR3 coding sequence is TGTGCCAGCAGTCGTAACAGGGGGGCGGGTGTCACCGGGGAGCTGTTTTTT.

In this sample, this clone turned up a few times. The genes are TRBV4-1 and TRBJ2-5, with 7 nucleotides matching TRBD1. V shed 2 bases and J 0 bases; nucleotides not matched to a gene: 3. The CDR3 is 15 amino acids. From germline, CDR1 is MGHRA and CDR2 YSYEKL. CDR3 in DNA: TGCGCCAGCAGCCAACCGGGACAGCACCAAGAGACCCAGTACTTC. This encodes CASSQPGQHQETQYF.

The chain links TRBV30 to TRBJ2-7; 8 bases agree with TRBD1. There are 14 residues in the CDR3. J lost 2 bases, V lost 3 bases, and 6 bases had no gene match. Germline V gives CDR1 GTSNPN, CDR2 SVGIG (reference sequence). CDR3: CAWRSGTGAYEQYF. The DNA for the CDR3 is TGTGCCTGGAGATCCGGGACAGGAGCCTACGAGCAGTACTTC. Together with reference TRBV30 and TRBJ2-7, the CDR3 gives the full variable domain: SQTIHQWPATLVQPVGSPLSLECTVEGTSNPNLYWYRQAAGRGLQLLFYSVGIGQISSEVPQNLSASRPQDRQFILSSKKLLLSDSGFYLCAWRSGTGAYEQYFGPGTRLTVT.

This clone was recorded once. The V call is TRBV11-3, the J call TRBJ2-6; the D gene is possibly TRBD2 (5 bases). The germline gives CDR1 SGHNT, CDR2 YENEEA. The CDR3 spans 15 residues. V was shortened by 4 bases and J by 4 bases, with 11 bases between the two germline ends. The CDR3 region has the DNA TGTGCCAGCAGCTCAAGAGGGTCCGGGGCCAACGTCCTGACTTTC. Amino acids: CASSSRGSGANVLTF.

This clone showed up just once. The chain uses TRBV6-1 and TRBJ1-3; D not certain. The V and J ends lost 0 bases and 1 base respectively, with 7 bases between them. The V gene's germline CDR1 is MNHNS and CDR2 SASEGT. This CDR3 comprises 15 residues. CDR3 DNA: TGTGCCAGCAGTGAAGCGCACCGGTCTGGAAACACCATATATTTT. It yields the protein CASSEAHRSGNTIYF.

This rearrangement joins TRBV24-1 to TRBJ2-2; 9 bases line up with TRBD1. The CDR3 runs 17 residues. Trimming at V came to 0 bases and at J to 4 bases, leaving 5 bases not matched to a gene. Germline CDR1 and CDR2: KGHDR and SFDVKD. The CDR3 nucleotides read TGTGCCACCAGTGATTTGCTGGAGACAGGGGGCACCGGGGAGCTGTTTTTT. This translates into CATSDLLETGGTGELFF.

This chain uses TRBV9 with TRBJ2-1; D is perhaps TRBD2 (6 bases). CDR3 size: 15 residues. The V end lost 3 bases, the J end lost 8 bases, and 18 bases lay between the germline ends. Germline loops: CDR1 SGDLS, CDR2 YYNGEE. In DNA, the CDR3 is TGTGCCAGCAGCGGGGGGACTCCCCGGATCGATGAGCAGTTCTTC. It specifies CASSGGTPRIDEQFF.

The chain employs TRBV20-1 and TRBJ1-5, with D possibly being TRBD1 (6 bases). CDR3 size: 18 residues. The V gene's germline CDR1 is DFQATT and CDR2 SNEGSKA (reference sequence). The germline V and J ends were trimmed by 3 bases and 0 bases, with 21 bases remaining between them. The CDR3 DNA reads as TGCAGTGCTAGTGTGTACCGGGACATTTGGGATAGCAATCAGCCCCAGCATTTT. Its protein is CSASVYRDIWDSNQPQHF.

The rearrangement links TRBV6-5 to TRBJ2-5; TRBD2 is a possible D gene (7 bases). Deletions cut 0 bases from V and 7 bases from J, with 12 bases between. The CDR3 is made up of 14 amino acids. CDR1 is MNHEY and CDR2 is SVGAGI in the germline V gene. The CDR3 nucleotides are TGTGCCAGCAGTTACTCGGGGGGGCCAGGGACCCAGTACTTC. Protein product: CASSYSGGPGTQYF.

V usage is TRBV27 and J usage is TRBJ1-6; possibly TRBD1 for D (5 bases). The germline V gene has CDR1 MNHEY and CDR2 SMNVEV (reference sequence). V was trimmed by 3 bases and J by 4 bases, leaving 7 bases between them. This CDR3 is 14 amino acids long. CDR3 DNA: TGTGCCAGCAGTTTGACAGAATATAATTCACCCCTCCACTTT. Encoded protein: CASSLTEYNSPLHF.

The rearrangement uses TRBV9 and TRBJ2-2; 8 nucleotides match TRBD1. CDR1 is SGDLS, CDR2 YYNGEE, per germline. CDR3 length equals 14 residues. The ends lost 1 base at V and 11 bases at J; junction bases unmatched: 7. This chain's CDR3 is CASSVRQGAGELFF. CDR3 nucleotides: TGTGCCAGCAGCGTAAGGCAGGGGGCAGGAGAGCTGTTTTTT.